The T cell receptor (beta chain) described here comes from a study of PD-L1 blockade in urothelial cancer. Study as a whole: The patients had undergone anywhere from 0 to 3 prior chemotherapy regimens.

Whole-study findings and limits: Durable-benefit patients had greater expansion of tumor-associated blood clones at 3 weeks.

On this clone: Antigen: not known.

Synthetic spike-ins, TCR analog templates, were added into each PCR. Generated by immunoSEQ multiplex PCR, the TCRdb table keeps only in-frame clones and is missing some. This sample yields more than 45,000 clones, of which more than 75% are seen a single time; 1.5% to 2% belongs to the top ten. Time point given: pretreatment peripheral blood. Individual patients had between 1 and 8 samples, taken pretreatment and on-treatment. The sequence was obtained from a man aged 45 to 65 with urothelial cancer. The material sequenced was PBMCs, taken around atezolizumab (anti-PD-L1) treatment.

For the CDR3, the DNA is TGTGCAAGTCGCTTAGAGGGACTATACGAGCAGTACGTC. This encodes CASRLEGLYEQYV. This chain joins TRBV12-2 and TRBJ2-7; the table assigns TRBD2, which was not confirmed against the DNA. TRBV12-2 is reported as a pseudogene. This CDR3 region has 13 residues.